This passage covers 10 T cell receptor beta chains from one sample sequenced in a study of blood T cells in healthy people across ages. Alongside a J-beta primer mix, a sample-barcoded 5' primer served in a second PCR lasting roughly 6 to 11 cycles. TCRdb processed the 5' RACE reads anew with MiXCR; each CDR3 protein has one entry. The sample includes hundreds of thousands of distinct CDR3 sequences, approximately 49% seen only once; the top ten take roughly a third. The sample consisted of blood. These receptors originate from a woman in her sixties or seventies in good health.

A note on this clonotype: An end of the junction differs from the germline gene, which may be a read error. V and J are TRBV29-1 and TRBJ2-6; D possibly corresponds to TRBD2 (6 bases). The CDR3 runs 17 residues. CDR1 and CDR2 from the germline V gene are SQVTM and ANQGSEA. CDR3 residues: CSVEDRRGASGTNVLTF. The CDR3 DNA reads TGCAGCGTTGAAGATAGGAGGGGCGCATCTGGGACCAACGTCCTGACTTTC.

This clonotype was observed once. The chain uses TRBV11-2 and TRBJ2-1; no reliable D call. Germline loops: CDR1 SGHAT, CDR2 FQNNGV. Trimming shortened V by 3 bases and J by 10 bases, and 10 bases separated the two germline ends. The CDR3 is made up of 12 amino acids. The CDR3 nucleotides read TGTGCCAGCAGCTTCGCTTGGCACGAGCAGTTCTTC. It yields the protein CASSFAWHEQFF.

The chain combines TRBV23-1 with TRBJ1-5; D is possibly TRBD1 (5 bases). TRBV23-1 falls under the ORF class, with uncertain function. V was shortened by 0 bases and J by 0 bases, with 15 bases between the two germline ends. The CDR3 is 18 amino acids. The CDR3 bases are TGCGCCAGCAGTCAATCTCGAGAACAGGAGAATAGCAATCAGCCCCAGCATTTT. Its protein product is CASSQSREQENSNQPQHF.

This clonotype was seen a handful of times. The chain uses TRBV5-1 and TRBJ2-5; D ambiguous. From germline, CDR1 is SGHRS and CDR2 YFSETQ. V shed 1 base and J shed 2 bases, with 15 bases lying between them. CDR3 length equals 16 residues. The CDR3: CASSLRPTSYQETQYF. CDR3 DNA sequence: TGCGCCAGCAGCTTGAGGCCAACTTCTTATCAAGAGACCCAGTACTTC.

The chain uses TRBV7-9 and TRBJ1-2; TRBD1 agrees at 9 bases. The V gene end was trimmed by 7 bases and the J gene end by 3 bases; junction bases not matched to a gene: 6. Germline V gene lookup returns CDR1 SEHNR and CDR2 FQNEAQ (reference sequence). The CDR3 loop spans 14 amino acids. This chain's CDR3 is CASNAGTGHYGYTF. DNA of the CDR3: TGTGCCAGCAACGCCGGGACAGGGCACTATGGCTACACCTTC.

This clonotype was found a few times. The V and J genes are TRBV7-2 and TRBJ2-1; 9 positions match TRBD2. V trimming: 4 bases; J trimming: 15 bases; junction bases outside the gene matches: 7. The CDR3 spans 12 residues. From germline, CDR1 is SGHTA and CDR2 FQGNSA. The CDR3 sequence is CASSSPGLAMFF. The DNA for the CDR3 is TGTGCCAGCAGCTCCCCGGGACTAGCTATGTTCTTC.

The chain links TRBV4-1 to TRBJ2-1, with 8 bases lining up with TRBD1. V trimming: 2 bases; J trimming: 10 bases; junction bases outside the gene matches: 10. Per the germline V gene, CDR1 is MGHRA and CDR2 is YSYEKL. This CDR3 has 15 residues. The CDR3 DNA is TGCGCCAGCAGCCAACCGGGACAGGCCGCTCGGGAGCAGTTCTTC. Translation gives CASSQPGQAAREQFF.

The CDR3 loop is CASSPYRFGANVLTF. CDR3 sequence (DNA): TGTGCCAGCAGTCCCTATCGGTTCGGGGCCAACGTCCTGACTTTC. This sequence joins TRBV28 and TRBJ2-6; D not certain. The CDR3 covers 15 residues. Germline CDR1 is MDHEN and CDR2 is SYDVKM. Trimming pared 5 bases from V and 4 bases from J, leaving 12 bases between.

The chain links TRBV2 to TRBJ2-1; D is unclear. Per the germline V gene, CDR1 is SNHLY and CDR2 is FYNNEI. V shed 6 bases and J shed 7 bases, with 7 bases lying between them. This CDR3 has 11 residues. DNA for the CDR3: TGTGCCAGCAGGTGGTATAATGAGCAGTTCTTC. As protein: CASRWYNEQFF.

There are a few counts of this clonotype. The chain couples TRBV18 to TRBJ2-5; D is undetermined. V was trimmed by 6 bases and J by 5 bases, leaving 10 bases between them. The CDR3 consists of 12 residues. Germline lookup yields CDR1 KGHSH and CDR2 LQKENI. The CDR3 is CASSPQEETQYF. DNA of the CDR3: TGTGCCAGCTCCCCCCAGGAGGAGACCCAGTACTTC. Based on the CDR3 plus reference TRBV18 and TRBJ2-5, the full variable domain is NAGVMQNPRHLVRRRGQEARLRCSPMKGHSHVYWYRQLPEEGLKFMVYLQKENIIDESGMPKERFSAEFPKEGPSILRIQQVVRGDSAAYFCASSPQEETQYFGPGTRLLVL.